What follows are 11 T cell receptor beta chains derived from one specimen sequenced in a study of identical twins. Via MiXCR, TCRdb re-called the 5' RACE reads, giving one row per CDR3 protein. The sample gives 450,000 to 650,000 distinct CDR3 sequences, 13% to 15% of which show up once; roughly 0.46% is in the top ten. The same sample was also studied in work on yellow fever vaccine responses in identical twins.

The material sequenced was CD4+ T cells sorted from blood. The receptors were sampled from a woman younger than 35 in good health.

In its sample, this clonotype was seen a few times. This chain uses TRBV12-5 with TRBJ2-5; 9 nucleotides align to TRBD1. The V gene's germline CDR1 is LGHNT and CDR2 FRNRAP. V lost 5 bases, J lost 4 bases, and 5 bases stayed unmatched. The CDR3 loop spans 14 amino acids. In DNA form, the CDR3 reads TGTGCTAGTGGTACAGGGGGCCCAACAGAGACCCAGTACTTC. It is translated as CASGTGGPTETQYF.

This chain joins TRBV27 and TRBJ2-7; 9 bases align to TRBD1. Germline values: CDR1 MNHEY, CDR2 SMNVEV (reference sequence). Trimming cost V 4 bases and J 4 bases; bases outside gene matches: 5. There are 14 residues in the CDR3. The CDR3 nucleotides are TGTGCCAGCAGTTCACAGGGGGCGGGTTACGAGCAGTACTTC. This encodes CASSSQGAGYEQYF.

This clonotype was counted between two and nine times. The chain has TRBV2 and TRBJ1-1, with 7 bases aligning to TRBD1. CDR1 is SNHLY and CDR2 is FYNNEI in the germline V gene. Trimming took 6 bases from V and 6 from J; bases not matched to a gene: 13. The CDR3 spans 15 residues. CDR3 nucleotide sequence: TGTGCCAGCAGACTAGGGGGGACAGCATTTTCTGAAGCTTTCTTT. Protein product: CASRLGGTAFSEAFF.

This clonotype was counted only a few times. This rearrangement joins TRBV20-1 to TRBJ1-6; D is perhaps TRBD1 (5 bases). CDR1 and CDR2 from the germline V gene are DFQATT and SNEGSKA (reference sequence). The germline V and J ends were trimmed by 0 bases and 6 bases, with 12 bases remaining between them. The CDR3 runs to 15 residues. The DNA for the CDR3 is TGCAGTGCTAGAGATTGGAGTAGGGGTAATTCACCCCTCCACTTT. Amino acids: CSARDWSRGNSPLHF.

This clonotype was observed at least ten times. V usage is TRBV12-3 or TRBV12-4 and J usage is TRBJ1-2; D call uncertain. The germline V and J ends were trimmed by 6 bases and 2 bases, with 10 bases remaining between them. The CDR3 runs 13 residues. The CDR3 sequence is CASRGGANYGYTF. CDR3 in DNA: TGTGCCAGCAGAGGCGGAGCCAACTATGGCTACACCTTC.

The chain combines TRBV25-1 with TRBJ2-7; D is undetermined. Germline V CDR1 and CDR2: MGHDK, SYGVNS. The CDR3 spans 13 residues. With 10 bases removed from V and 5 bases from J, the gap between germline ends came to 18 bases. CDR3: CATAHALGHEQYF. DNA for the CDR3: TGTGCCACGGCTCACGCGTTGGGCCACGAGCAGTACTTC.

CDR3 DNA sequence: TGCGCCAGCAGCCCGGCCGACGCTCCCACCGGGGAGCTGTTTTTT. Encoded protein: CASSPADAPTGELFF. The genes are TRBV5-1 and TRBJ2-2; D gene unclear. Trimming cost V 4 bases and J 4 bases, with 14 bases left between them. In germline, CDR1 is SGHRS, CDR2 YFSETQ. The CDR3 length is 15 residues. Variable domain in full (rest from reference TRBV5-1 and TRBJ2-2): KAGVTQTPRYLIKTRGQQVTLSCSPISGHRSVSWYQQTPGQGLQFLFEYFSETQRNKGNFPGRFSGRQFSNSRSEMNVSTLELGDSALYLCASSPADAPTGELFFGEGSRLTVL.

This clonotype appeared a few times. This sequence joins TRBV20-1 and TRBJ2-2; 8 nucleotides align to TRBD2. J lost 4 bases, V lost 6 bases, and 10 bases had no gene match. The CDR3 has 15 residues. Per the germline V gene, CDR1 is DFQATT and CDR2 is SNEGSKA (reference sequence). CDR3: CSAKDGGAATGELFF. CDR3 bases: TGCAGTGCAAAGGACGGGGGGGCGGCCACCGGGGAGCTGTTTTTT.

This chain joins TRBV5-1 and TRBJ2-1; D perhaps matches TRBD1 (6 bases). V lost 4 bases to trimming and J lost 0 bases, with 11 bases between them. CDR3 length: 15 amino acids. CDR1 is SGHRS, CDR2 YFSETQ, per germline. CDR3 residues: CASSRQADSYNEQFF. CDR3 nucleotides: TGCGCCAGCAGCCGACAGGCAGACTCCTACAATGAGCAGTTCTTC.

This chain links TRBV5-1 with TRBJ2-5; TRBD2 agrees at 14 bases. V shed 2 bases, J shed 2 bases, and the junction held 2 bases outside the gene matches. CDR3 length: 16 residues. The V gene's germline CDR1 is SGHRS and CDR2 YFSETQ. CDR3 coding DNA: TGCGCCAGCAGCTTTCGGACTAGCGGGGGGCAAGAGACCCAGTACTTC. Encoded protein: CASSFRTSGGQETQYF.

The gene calls are TRBV11-2 and TRBJ2-7, with 9 bases matching TRBD1. After removal of 1 base from V and 3 bases from J, the junction contained 7 bases not matched to a gene. The CDR3 runs to 16 residues. Germline values: CDR1 SGHAT, CDR2 FQNNGV. The CDR3 coding sequence is TGTGCCAGCAGCTTAGGCCGGGACAGGGTCTTCTACGAGCAGTACTTC. Encoded protein: CASSLGRDRVFYEQYF.